These 19 T cell receptor beta chains were all obtained from the same sample, sequenced in a study of blood T cells in healthy people across ages. A second about 7 to 12 cycle PCR used barcoded and J-beta primers. MiXCR, applied by TCRdb to the 5' RACE reads, yields one record per CDR3 protein. The sample holds about 680,000 distinct CDR3 sequences; more than 40% are singletons and the top ten take around 32%. Sequencing was done on a sample of blood. These receptor sequences come from a woman between 55 and 75 years old in good health.

In its sample, this clonotype was seen a few times. V usage is TRBV5-1 and J usage is TRBJ2-3, with D maybe TRBD1 (6 bases). CDR3 length: 15 residues. Trimming took off 0 bases at V and 1 base at J, with 9 bases between the two ends. Germline CDR1 reads SGHRS; CDR2 reads YFSETQ. CDR3 sequence: CASSLARGGTDTQYF. The DNA of the CDR3 is TGCGCCAGCAGCTTGGCCAGGGGCGGCACAGATACGCAGTATTTT.

This chain's CDR3 is CASSQGGTSGPTEQFF. For the CDR3, the DNA is TGTGCCAGCAGCCAAGGGGGGACTAGCGGCCCTACGGAGCAGTTCTTC. This chain joins TRBV4-2 and TRBJ2-1; TRBD2 agrees at 11 bases. This CDR3 has 16 amino acids. Per germline, CDR1 LGHNA and CDR2 YNFKEQ. Losses at the gene ends were 1 base for V and 10 bases for J; bases not matched to a gene: 9.

The chain uses TRBV20-1 and TRBJ1-2; no reliable D call. Germline CDR1 DFQATT, CDR2 SNEGSKA (reference sequence). The germline V and J ends were trimmed by 1 base and 0 bases, with 15 bases remaining between them. The CDR3 contains 16 residues. This chain's CDR3 is CSARVPTSKANYGYTF. The CDR3 DNA sequence: TGCAGTGCTAGAGTGCCGACAAGCAAAGCTAACTATGGCTACACCTTC.

This rearrangement joins TRBV7-3 to TRBJ2-1; D not resolved. The germline V gene has CDR1 SGHTA and CDR2 FQGTGA. Trimming left V 5 bases short and J 13 bases short, with 15 bases between. The CDR3 loop spans 12 amino acids. CDR3 bases: TGTGCCAGCAGCCCTGTTGGAGAACTACAGTTCTTC. It translates to CASSPVGELQFF.

The chain links TRBV27 to TRBJ1-4; 11 bases line up with TRBD1. Trimming removed 4 bases from V and 8 bases from J; junction bases left unmatched: 3. Germline CDR1 reads MNHEY; CDR2 reads SMNVEV (reference sequence). The CDR3 loop spans 14 amino acids. The CDR3 nucleotides are TGTGCCAGCAGTTCCGGGACAGGGGGAGAAAAACTGTTTTTT. Its translation is CASSSGTGGEKLFF.

This rearrangement joins TRBV27 to TRBJ2-5; D remains unclear. The V gene lost 4 bases and the J gene lost 0 bases, with 9 bases spanning the gap. Per the germline V gene, CDR1 is MNHEY and CDR2 is SMNVEV (reference sequence). The CDR3 has 14 residues. CDR3 sequence: CASSSPIDQETQYF. The CDR3 DNA follows: TGTGCCAGCAGTTCTCCTATCGACCAAGAGACCCAGTACTTC.

Many counts were recorded for this clonotype. It may be a read error: a sequence one base away is much more abundant. The chain couples TRBV7-2 to TRBJ2-7; 11 positions match TRBD2. The CDR3 runs 15 residues. Per germline, CDR1 SGHTA and CDR2 FQGNSA. With V trimmed by 5 bases and J by 6 bases, 9 bases remained unmatched. CDR3 residues: CASSTVAGGPSEQYF. The CDR3 DNA follows: TGTGCCAGCAGCACCGTAGCGGGAGGGCCGAGCGAGCAGTACTTC.

With respect to this clonotype: Just one base apart from a much larger clone, this may be a read error. The chain carries TRBV6-2 or TRBV6-3 and TRBJ2-7, with D possibly matching TRBD2 (5 bases). Between the trimmed V and J ends, which lost 0 bases and 1 base, there was a span of 22 bases. Germline CDR1 reads MNHEY; CDR2 reads SVGEGT. The CDR3 sequence is 19 residues long. The CDR3 DNA reads as TGTGCCAGCAGTTACTCACTAGAGGTTACCGCTCTTCTTTCCTACGAGCAGTACTTC. It encodes CASSYSLEVTALLSYEQYF.

The V call is TRBV27, the J call TRBJ2-5; 9 positions agree with TRBD1. From germline, CDR1 is MNHEY and CDR2 SMNVEV (reference sequence). The CDR3 spans 15 residues. The V and J ends lost 11 bases and 4 bases, in that order; junction bases with no gene match: 14. The CDR3, as DNA: TGTGCCCCCACTGGAGGGACAGGGAAATCAGAGACCCAGTACTTC. As protein: CAPTGGTGKSETQYF.

V gene TRBV9 combines with J gene TRBJ2-2, with D possibly being TRBD1 (6 bases). The CDR3 has 16 amino acids. V lost 0 bases, J lost 6 bases, and 15 bases lay in between. Germline CDR1 SGDLS, CDR2 YYNGEE. The CDR3 DNA reads as TGTGCCAGCAGCGTAGGGACAGTTGGTCCCTCCGGGGAGCTGTTTTTT. Its translation is CASSVGTVGPSGELFF.

This clonotype was found a few times. One end of the junction varies from germline; a read error may be responsible. As DNA, the CDR3 is TGCAGCGCCCTGGCCGGGGTGAACTACTATGAGCAGTTCTTC. Amino acids: CSALAGVNYYEQFF. V usage is TRBV29-1 and J usage is TRBJ2-1; D perhaps matches TRBD2 (5 bases). This CDR3 is 14 amino acids long. Per germline, CDR1 SQVTM and CDR2 ANQGSEA.

The rearrangement links TRBV2 to TRBJ1-4; D is possibly TRBD1 (5 bases). The CDR3 consists of 13 residues. Trimming removed 6 bases at V and 8 bases at J, with 13 bases between. The V gene's germline CDR1 is SNHLY and CDR2 FYNNEI. CDR3: CASRLGVWEKLFF. CDR3 in DNA: TGTGCCAGCAGGCTGGGGGTCTGGGAAAAACTGTTTTTT.

This clonotype was seen more than once but under ten times. The chain carries TRBV7-2 and TRBJ2-7, with 8 bases that match TRBD2. Germline CDR1 SGHTA, CDR2 FQGNSA. V gave up 5 bases and J gave up 7 bases; unmatched junction bases: 10. The CDR3 has 14 residues. CDR3 nucleotide sequence: TGTGCCAGCAGCCTGGTACTAGCGGAGCAAGAGCAGTACTTC. This encodes CASSLVLAEQEQYF.

This clonotype appeared once. The chain carries TRBV29-1 and TRBJ2-1; 10 nucleotides align to TRBD2. The tail of the sequence fits TRBJ2-7 better, so the J call may be wrong. The CDR3 covers 16 residues. Germline loops: CDR1 SQVTM, CDR2 ANQGSEA. CDR3 sequence reads: CSVERVAGGDYNEQYF. As DNA, the CDR3 is TGCAGCGTTGAGCGAGTAGCGGGAGGCGACTACAATGAGCAGTACTTC.

The chain links TRBV27 to TRBJ1-2; no clear D. Trimming left V 4 bases short and J 0 bases short, with 15 bases between. There are 16 residues in the CDR3. Germline V gene lookup returns CDR1 MNHEY and CDR2 SMNVEV (reference sequence). CDR3 coding DNA: TGTGCCAGCAGTTCTATCCTAACGGCTTCTAACTATGGCTACACCTTC. Protein: CASSSILTASNYGYTF.

The genes are TRBV28 and TRBJ2-7, with D unresolved. V was cut by 2 bases and J by 2 bases, with 10 bases left in between. This CDR3 is built from 14 residues. Germline CDR1 and CDR2: MDHEN and SYDVKM. CDR3: CASSLIWLPYEQYF. The DNA of the CDR3 is TGTGCCAGCAGTTTAATCTGGCTACCCTACGAGCAGTACTTC.

V usage is TRBV5-6 and J usage is TRBJ2-5; D possibly corresponds to TRBD2 (6 bases). The CDR3 sequence is 18 residues long. Germline CDR1 reads SGHDT; CDR2 reads YYEEEE. V shed 3 bases and J shed 4 bases, with 25 bases lying between them. The CDR3 here is CASSYLFDPGESGETQYF. Written as DNA, the CDR3 is TGTGCCAGCAGCTATTTGTTCGACCCGGGGGAGTCAGGAGAGACCCAGTACTTC.

This clonotype was seen more than once but under ten times. It may be a read error: a sequence one base away is much more abundant. This chain uses TRBV10-3 with TRBJ2-5; 9 nucleotides agree with TRBD2. V was clipped by 7 bases and J by 11 bases; unmatched bases: 17. CDR1 and CDR2 from the germline V gene are ENHRY and SYGVKD. The CDR3 length is 15 residues. CDR3 amino acids: CAITGLAGPYNEQYF. The DNA for the CDR3 is TGTGCCATCACGGGCCTAGCGGGACCCTACAATGAGCAGTACTTC.

V gene TRBV12-3 or TRBV12-4 combines with J gene TRBJ2-1; D is perhaps TRBD2 (6 bases). Between the trimmed V and J ends, which lost 2 bases and 10 bases, there was a span of 18 bases. This CDR3 is 15 amino acids long. As DNA, the CDR3 is TGTGCCAGCAGTTTATGGGGGACTCAGAATCGAGAGCAGTTCTTC. Translated, it gives CASSLWGTQNREQFF.